This paragraph covers one T cell receptor (beta chain) sequence. Cohort 3 donors were reported recovered after two negative PCRs, clearance, or symptom resolution. This entry comes from a study of blood T cell repertoires in COVID-19. Overall study context: Samples taken during acute and convalescent COVID-19 were collected in the United States, Italy and Spain. Sources were T cells, B-cell-depleted T cells, or PBMCs; the material itself was cDNA or gDNA.

Libraries were prepared by immunoSEQ multiplex PCR; TCRdb keeps only in-frame clonotypes and omits some of them. The sample carries approximately 290,000 clones, 70% to 90% recorded once. The sequencing sample was made of PBMCs or T cells enriched from blood (not recorded which). This receptor was taken from a woman aged 25 to 39 who had recovered from COVID-19.

CDR3 in DNA: TGTGCCAGCCATAGGGACAGGGCTTACGAGCAGTACTTC. This encodes CASHRDRAYEQYF. The V gene is TRBV10-3, the J gene TRBJ2-7; 9 bases are shared with TRBD1. The CDR3 totals 13 residues. Germline V gene lookup returns CDR1 ENHRY and CDR2 SYGVKD. The junction had 8 bases not matched to a gene; V was cut back by 10 bases and J by 4 bases.